This TCR beta chain emerged from a study of immune evolution from preneoplasia to lung adenocarcinoma. Profiled with immunoSEQ multiplex PCR; TCRdb holds only in-frame clones, not every one. This sample carries some 8,200 clones, around 83% of them seen once, and the ten largest clones take roughly 2.3%. The CDR3 runs 18 residues. Trimming at V came to 3 bases and at J to 5 bases, leaving 15 bases not matched to a gene. Germline V gene lookup returns CDR1 MNHEY and CDR2 SMNVEV (reference sequence). Macro-dissection enriched premalignant or tumor cells before nucleic acid extraction. Material: FFPE invasive lung adenocarcinoma tissue. This chain links TRBV27 with TRBJ2-2, with TRBD2 matching 7 bases. The origin of this receptor is a person between 50 and 70 years old with lung adenocarcinoma. CDR3 residues: CASSFRGRGSLGTGELFF. CDR3 sequence (DNA): TGTGCCAGCAGTTTTAGGGGACGCGGGAGCCTTGGTACCGGGGAGCTGTTTTTT.